The 11 T cell receptor beta chains below were found in one sample sequenced in a study of regulatory T cells in long-lasting Graves disease. This sample's time point: newly diagnosed GD, antithyroid drugs for less than 3 months. PBMC RNA served as the TCR library source. Researchers made TCR beta libraries by using iRepertoire HTBI primers and running Arm-PCR on CDR3 regions. MiXCR, run by TCRdb on the multiplex PCR reads, gives a single entry per CDR3 protein. The sample has roughly 350,000 distinct CDR3 sequences, roughly a sixth seen once; the top ten hold 25% to 30%. These data are also associated with another study on T cells in Graves' hyperthyroidism and ophthalmopathy.

Specimen: peripheral blood mononuclear cells (PBMCs), collected at new diagnosis, from a patient treated with antithyroid drugs. Receptors originate from a man aged 35 to 55 with Graves disease.

This clonotype was observed a handful of times. The rearrangement links TRBV4-3 to TRBJ1-1; D gene uncertain. Looked up from germline, CDR1 is LGHNA and CDR2 is YSLEER. The CDR3 is 17 amino acids. The V gene lost 0 bases and the J gene lost 4 bases, with 18 bases spanning the gap. Here the CDR3 reads CASSQDLPEESGTEAFF. CDR3 sequence (DNA): TGCGCCAGCAGCCAAGATCTCCCCGAGGAATCGGGCACTGAAGCTTTCTTT.

This clonotype occurred many times. J is TRBJ2-3 and V is TRBV7-2, with D perhaps matching TRBD1 (6 bases). This CDR3 is 16 amino acids long. The germline V gene has CDR1 SGHTA and CDR2 FQGNSA. V was cut by 4 bases and J by 2 bases, with 16 bases left in between. The CDR3 DNA follows: TGTGCCAGCAGCTCAACAACCGGGACAAACACAGATACGCAGTATTTT. Translating it yields CASSSTTGTNTDTQYF.

The V call is TRBV27, the J call TRBJ1-1; D is ambiguous. Trimming pared 7 bases from V and 0 bases from J, leaving 9 bases between. CDR1 is MNHEY and CDR2 is SMNVEV in the germline V gene (reference sequence). The CDR3 has 13 residues. CDR3 sequence reads: CASTPSLNTEAFF. CDR3 in DNA: TGTGCCAGCACCCCGTCGCTGAACACTGAAGCTTTCTTT.

This clonotype was seen only a few times. The chain joins TRBV4-2 to TRBJ2-7, with D uncertain. The CDR3 loop spans 14 amino acids. Germline CDR1 LGHNA, CDR2 YNFKEQ. The V and J ends lost 0 bases and 5 bases respectively, with 11 bases between them. CDR3 sequence: CASSQDGEGHEQYF. For the CDR3, the DNA is TGTGCCAGCAGCCAAGATGGGGAAGGACACGAGCAGTACTTC.

This clonotype appeared a few times. Germline is not matched at one junction end, which may reflect a read error. V and J are TRBV7-9 and TRBJ1-4; D is uncertain. CDR3 length: 15 residues. The V gene's germline CDR1 is SEHNR and CDR2 FQNEAQ (reference sequence). CDR3 coding DNA: TGTGCCAGCAGCCTAGCTATGGGTTCTGACGAAAAACTGTTTTTT. Protein product: CASSLAMGSDEKLFF.

The chain has TRBV3-1 and TRBJ1-2; a possible D gene is TRBD1 (5 bases). Germline loops: CDR1 LGHDT, CDR2 YNNKEL (reference sequence). This CDR3 is built from 13 residues. Deletions cut 3 bases from V and 8 bases from J, with 13 bases between. Written as DNA, the CDR3 is TGTGCCAGCAGCCACAGGGCAGCGGGGGGCTACACCTTC. It translates to CASSHRAAGGYTF.

This sequence joins TRBV29-1 and TRBJ2-3; 7 bases map to TRBD1. Germline V CDR1 and CDR2: SQVTM, ANQGSEA. The CDR3 is 16 residues long. The V and J ends lost 0 bases and 4 bases, in that order; junction bases with no gene match: 10. This CDR3 is CSVEDGRGQGADTQYF. CDR3 sequence (DNA): TGCAGCGTTGAAGACGGAAGAGGTCAGGGGGCAGATACGCAGTATTTT.

As concerns this clonotype: A far larger clone is one base from this, pointing to a likely read error. J is TRBJ2-7 and V is TRBV13; the D gene could be TRBD1 or TRBD2 (6 bases each). The germline V and J ends were trimmed by 5 bases and 9 bases, with 17 bases remaining between them. Germline V gives CDR1 PRHDT, CDR2 FYEKMQ (reference sequence). This CDR3 spans 13 amino acids. CDR3 amino acids: CASSRRGANGQYF. Here the CDR3 DNA reads TGTGCCAGCAGCCGGAGGGGGGCCAACGGGCAGTACTTC.

This clonotype came up many times. V gene TRBV28 combines with J gene TRBJ2-3; the D gene is possibly TRBD1 (5 bases). Germline V gene sequence: CDR1 MDHEN, CDR2 SYDVKM. CDR3 length: 15 amino acids. V lost 6 bases to trimming and J lost 1 base, with 14 bases between them. The CDR3 region has the DNA TGTGCCAGCAGGACTCCGGTAGGGGGCACAGATACGCAGTATTTT. Amino acids: CASRTPVGGTDTQYF. The complete variable domain, with remaining parts taken from reference TRBV28 and TRBJ2-3, reads DVKVTQSSRYLVKRTGEKVFLECVQDMDHENMFWYRQDPGLGLRLIYFSYDVKMKEKGDIPEGYSVSREKKERFSLILESASTNQTSMYLCASRTPVGGTDTQYFGPGTRLTVL.

This clonotype was seen ten or more times. CDR3 in DNA: TGCAGTGCTAGAGCCCGGGGTGGAGAGCAGTACTTC. The encoded protein is CSARARGGEQYF. This chain joins TRBV20-1 and TRBJ2-7, with TRBD2 as a possible D gene (5 bases). CDR1 and CDR2 from the germline V gene are DFQATT and SNEGSKA (reference sequence). V lost 1 base to trimming and J lost 7 bases, with 11 bases between them. The CDR3 contains 12 residues.

This clonotype was seen repeatedly, ten times or more. This rearrangement joins TRBV28 to TRBJ1-6; D may be TRBD1 (5 bases). Looked up from germline, CDR1 is MDHEN and CDR2 is SYDVKM. V lost 4 bases and J lost 6, with 19 bases in between. This CDR3 comprises 17 residues. The CDR3 DNA follows: TGTGCCAGCAGTTCTGGCCTTTTGGGGGGAAGTAATTCACCCCTCCACTTT. It encodes CASSSGLLGGSNSPLHF.